This T cell receptor beta chain derives from a study of blood T cell repertoires in COVID-19. Study details: Sites across the United States, Italy and Spain contributed samples from acute and convalescent COVID-19. The analysed material was cDNA or gDNA that came from T cells, B-cell-depleted T cells, or PBMCs.

This clone occurred a few times. Original analysis: For nucleated cells, counts were estimated from reference gene primer amplification. The assay was immunoSEQ multiplex PCR, and TCRdb's table has in-frame clones only and misses some. The DNA gave D and trimming, while V, J and clone size come from that table. The repertoire holds 250,000 to 300,000 clones, with 80% to 90% as singletons. Trimming removed 3 bases from V and 6 bases from J; junction bases left unmatched: 10. Per germline, CDR1 MGHRA and CDR2 YSYEKL. The CDR3 is 16 amino acids. J is TRBJ1-2 and V is TRBV4-1, with 10 bases lining up with TRBD1. Sample: peripheral blood. The receptor comes from a woman younger than 45 with active or convalescent COVID-19. DNA for the CDR3: TGCGCCAGCAGCCAGGGACAGGGGAACCTACGGGATGGCTACACCTTC. It codes for CASSQGQGNLRDGYTF.